This passage covers 15 T cell receptor beta chains from one sample sequenced in a study of blood T cell repertoires in COVID-19. Clones were read by immunoSEQ multiplex PCR, and TCRdb kept only the in-frame ones, dropping some. The sample includes 95,000 to 150,000 clones, around 64% seen only once; the top ten take under 1%. The sequencing input was peripheral blood. Source of these receptors: a human donor with acute or convalescent COVID-19. The donor label of this sample is uncertain.

CDR3 sequence reads: CASSPRDREPYEQYF. In DNA form, the CDR3 reads TGTGCCAGCAGCCCCCGGGACAGGGAGCCCTACGAGCAGTACTTC. V gene TRBV7-8 combines with J gene TRBJ2-7; TRBD1 aligns across 9 bases. CDR1 and CDR2 from the germline V gene are SGHVS and FQNEAQ. J gave up 2 bases and V 5 bases, and 7 bases lay outside the gene matches. This CDR3 is 15 amino acids long.

The chain combines TRBV10-3 with TRBJ2-6; D remains ambiguous. Trimming pared 4 bases from V and 3 bases from J, leaving 7 bases between. The CDR3 runs to 14 residues. CDR1 and CDR2 (germline): ENHRY, SYGVKD. The CDR3 DNA sequence: TGTGCCATCAGTGGATCGGTTGGGGCCAACGTCCTGACTTTC. Its translation is CAISGSVGANVLTF.

The rearrangement joins TRBV24-1 to TRBJ2-5, with D possibly TRBD1 on 5 matching bases. Trimming removed 3 bases at V and 5 bases at J, with 15 bases between. The germline V gene encodes CDR1 KGHDR and CDR2 SFDVKD. The CDR3 is made up of 15 amino acids. The CDR3 DNA sequence: TGTGCCACCAGTGATCAGGTTCAGGGCCAGGAGACCCAGTACTTC. It translates to CATSDQVQGQETQYF.

The chain combines TRBV5-1 with TRBJ1-1; 9 bases fit TRBD1. Trimming at V came to 4 bases and at J to 3 bases, leaving 10 bases not matched to a gene. This CDR3 spans 16 amino acids. CDR1 is SGHRS, CDR2 YFSETQ, per germline. The DNA for the CDR3 is TGCGCCAGCAGCCAACGGACAGGGGCGCGGCACACTGAAGCTTTCTTT. Amino acid sequence: CASSQRTGARHTEAFF.

The CDR3 nucleotides read TGTGCCAGTAAGGGTACAGGGGCTAATGAAAAACTGTTTTTT. Protein sequence: CASKGTGANEKLFF. The chain combines TRBV19 with TRBJ1-4, with 7 bases matching TRBD1. The CDR3 has 14 amino acids. The trim removed 7 bases at V and 3 bases at J, leaving 5 bases unmatched. CDR1 is LNHDA, CDR2 SQIVND, per germline (reference sequence).

This chain connects TRBV24-1 to TRBJ2-5; 7 bases match TRBD1. Germline V gene lookup returns CDR1 KGHDR and CDR2 SFDVKD. The trim removed 2 bases at V and 5 bases at J, leaving 4 bases unmatched. CDR3 size: 14 residues. This CDR3 is CATSDSTGVETQYF. The DNA of the CDR3 is TGTGCCACCAGTGATTCTACAGGGGTGGAGACCCAGTACTTC.

This clone was counted ten times or more. Within the sample, other DNA sequences also encode this same CDR3. CDR3: CASSPTGTSTDTQYF. In DNA, the CDR3 is TGTGCCAGCAGCCCGACAGGGACTAGCACAGATACGCAGTATTTT. This chain joins TRBV3-1 (or the pseudogene TRBV3-2) and TRBJ2-3; D is perhaps TRBD1 (7 bases). The CDR3 consists of 15 residues. Germline V gene lookup returns CDR1 LGHDT and CDR2 YNNKEL (reference sequence). V dropped 4 bases and J dropped 0 bases, with 11 bases sitting between them.

The chain combines TRBV6-5 with TRBJ1-6; TRBD1 matches 8 bases. The trim removed 6 bases at V and 8 bases at J, leaving 3 bases unmatched. The germline CDR1 and CDR2 sequences are MNHEY and SVGAGI. This CDR3 is 13 amino acids long. This CDR3 is CASRLDRDSPLHF. The DNA of the CDR3 is TGTGCCAGCAGGCTGGACAGGGATTCACCCCTCCACTTT.

This clone was recorded a few times. The chain carries TRBV29-1 and TRBJ2-7; D is possibly TRBD1 (6 bases). Trimming removed 6 bases from V and 2 bases from J, with 14 bases in between. Germline values: CDR1 SQVTM, CDR2 ANQGSEA. The length of the CDR3 is 13 residues. The CDR3 region has the DNA TGCAGCGTCCAGACAGGTTACACCTACGAGCAGTACTTC. Translation: CSVQTGYTYEQYF.

The V gene is TRBV4-2, the J gene TRBJ2-3; D might be TRBD2 (6 bases). The CDR3 runs to 16 residues. The germline CDR1 and CDR2 sequences are LGHNA and YNFKEQ. V was shortened by 0 bases and J by 2 bases, with 12 bases between the two germline ends. CDR3 in DNA: TGTGCCAGCAGCCAAGAGGTCGGGAGACTCACAGATACGCAGTATTTT. Amino acid sequence: CASSQEVGRLTDTQYF.

V usage is TRBV19 and J usage is TRBJ1-5; D call uncertain. In germline, CDR1 is LNHDA, CDR2 SQIVND (reference sequence). V was pared by 1 base and J by 3 bases, with 7 bases between. The CDR3 is 14 amino acids. The CDR3 sequence: CASSIGRFNQPQHF. The CDR3 region has the DNA TGTGCCAGTAGTATAGGGAGGTTCAATCAGCCCCAGCATTTT.

This clone was picked up a small number of times. This chain connects TRBV28 to TRBJ1-5; 7 bases fit TRBD1. The ends lost 2 bases at V and 6 bases at J; junction bases unmatched: 4. CDR3 length equals 14 residues. In germline, CDR1 is MDHEN, CDR2 SYDVKM. The CDR3 nucleotides are TGTGCCAGCAGTTTAACAGGGGAGAGTCAGCCCCAGCATTTT. Amino acids: CASSLTGESQPQHF.

CDR3 in amino acids: CASSADRTGSSGTQYF. The CDR3 DNA is TGTGCCAGCAGTGCCGACAGGACAGGGTCGTCAGGTACGCAGTATTTT. The chain carries TRBV25-1 and TRBJ2-3; 8 bases are shared with TRBD1. V trimming: 4 bases; J trimming: 8 bases; junction bases outside the gene matches: 14. The germline gives CDR1 MGHDK, CDR2 SYGVNS. The CDR3 length is 16 residues.

This clone appeared once. V usage is TRBV7-9 and J usage is TRBJ2-5; maybe TRBD2 (5 bases). The CDR3 loop spans 16 amino acids. From germline, CDR1 is SEHNR and CDR2 FQNEAQ (reference sequence). Between the trimmed V and J ends, which lost 1 base and 0 bases, there was a span of 12 bases. The CDR3: CASSLDGDIYQETQYF. In DNA, the CDR3 is TGTGCCAGCAGCTTAGACGGGGATATATACCAAGAGACCCAGTACTTC. Full variable domain (remainder filled in from reference TRBV7-9 and TRBJ2-5): DTGVSQNPRHKITKRGQNVTFRCDPISEHNRLYWYRQTLGQGPEFLTYFQNEAQLEKSRLLSDRFSAERPKGSFSTLEIQRTEQGDSAMYLCASSLDGDIYQETQYFGPGTRLLVL.

The chain joins TRBV2 to TRBJ1-2; D is possibly TRBD1 (6 bases). Germline V gene data show CDR1 as SNHLY and CDR2 as FYNNEI. Trimming stripped 7 bases from V and 8 bases from J, with 14 bases between. The CDR3 totals 12 residues. Here the CDR3 DNA reads TGTGCCAGCATCGGGGGGCGTTCCGGCTACACCTTC. Residues: CASIGGRSGYTF.